In its sample, the clone carrying this T cell receptor (beta chain) was seen many times. The antigen is undetermined. From the germline J gene comes the end of the CDR3, since the read stops 3 residues before it. Method: immunoSEQ multiplex PCR; TCRdb's copy keeps in-frame clones and lacks some. This repertoire holds around 39,000 clones, and none appear only once. CDR1 and CDR2 (germline): DFQATT, SNEGSKA (reference sequence). The CDR3 length is 13 residues. Trimming removed 6 bases at V and 1 base at J, with 12 bases between. These data belong to a study of T cell clonality in common variable immunodeficiency. Overall study results and limits: In common variable immunodeficiency, TCR beta chains reportedly carried fewer deletions and N-nucleotide insertions.

Input material: peripheral blood mononuclear cells. This receptor was taken from a person between 18 and 69 years old in good health. The chain joins TRBV20-1 to TRBJ1-1; D is undetermined. CDR3 sequence: CSARPLGNTEAFF. CDR3 bases read: TGCAGTGCAAGGCCCCTAGGGAACACTGAA.